Sequencing of this TCR beta chain was carried out in a study of spatial heterogeneity in lung cancer. General study findings and limits: Ubiquitous expanded tumor TCRs were observed in blood more at resection than follow-up.

Time point denoted: blood at routine non-recurrence follow-up after resection. In each case, whole RNA from tumor, nontumor lung or frozen PBMC was sequenced unsorted. Remarks on this clonotype: Its antigen is unknown.

Single TCR cDNA molecules each had their own unique molecular identifier. One entry per CDR3 protein results from TCRdb running MiXCR on the 5' RACE reads. The sample consists of around 110,000 distinct CDR3 sequences, more than 10% of them appearing once. CDR3 size: 12 residues. Germline values: CDR1 DFQATT, CDR2 SNEGSKA (reference sequence). Trimming cost V 3 bases and J 0 bases, with 6 bases left between them. Sample: PBMCs, taken at follow-up. The chain recombines TRBV20-1 with TRBJ2-7; D remains unclear. This clonotype was obtained from a male donor with early-stage non-small cell lung cancer. The CDR3 bases are TGCAGTGCTAGCTCAGCCTCCTACGAGCAGTACTTC. Residues: CSASSASYEQYF.